This T cell receptor (beta chain) was sequenced in a study of CD8+ T cells in alopecia areata. Reverse transcription of extracted RNA yielded cDNA, which provided the sequencing template. Some clones are missing from TCRdb's copy, which holds only in-frame ones; the method was immunoSEQ multiplex PCR. This table has about 160,000 clones, around 86% appearing once. Sorting from PBMCs produced CD4+ and CD8+ T cells. With 0 bases clipped from V and 3 bases from J, the junction kept 8 bases outside the gene matches. Germline CDR1 and CDR2: PRHDT and FYEKMQ (reference sequence). The length of the CDR3 is 18 residues.

Source: CD8+ T cells sorted from blood, taken at week 0. This TCR derives from a human donor with alopecia areata. The rearrangement joins TRBV13 to TRBJ2-3; TRBD2 matches at 11 bases. This chain's CDR3 is CASSLGSASGRITDTQYF. The CDR3 region has the DNA TGTGCCAGCAGCTTAGGTTCGGCTAGCGGGAGGATTACAGATACGCAGTATTTT.